This TCR beta chain was captured by sequencing in a study of blood T cell repertoires in COVID-19 (dated by TCRdb to the early 2020s). Background for the entire study: Samples covering the acute and convalescent phases of COVID-19 were provided by collaborators in the United States, Italy and Spain. The prospective study material was composed of cDNA or gDNA derived from T cells, B-cell-depleted T cells, or PBMCs. Subjects who had been exposed to COVID-19, were actively infected with it, or had recovered from it provided the deeply sampled blood TCRbeta repertoires that made up the dataset. The repertoires were made available in a free public database intended to serve as a resource for research on the immune response to SARS-CoV-2. The samples were drawn from two sources: the first 160 participants of the ongoing ImmuneRACE study, and 950 to 1,500 subjects contributed by 6 global collaborators. A de-identified subject ID, COVID-19 status, age in years and sex were almost always included in the sample metadata. Where HLA class I and class II types were available, the types were taken from metadata supplied by the sample provider, not from assay-based typing. On the study overall, not on this receptor specifically: How much clinical and demographic metadata was included differed by source and by participant, and the metadata was provided uncurated.

On this clone: Its specific antigen is unknown. The input lacks base qualities; no much larger clone sits a single base away.

TCRbeta CDR3 regions were amplified from genomic DNA by means of the immunoSEQ Assay, a bias-controlled multiplex PCR. As for how the authors treated the data: Within the assay, amplification of reference gene primers was used to estimate how many nucleated cells each sample contained. Sequence reads were collapsed and filtered to measure the absolute abundance of every unique TCRbeta CDR3 rearrangement. Productive Simpson clonality was computed per sample as the square root of Simpson's diversity index over productive rearrangements. Entries here come from immuneACCESS through TCRdb and include only in-frame sequences with V and J called. Some clones fail to appear in such tables; in the studies checked, an unresolved V gene covers under half of the shortfall, and the cause of the remainder is unknown. V and J calls and clone size are copied from that table; D and trimming were computed from the DNA. The sample contains about 260,000 clones, roughly 86% of them found a single time. 2% to 2.5% of the sample is held by the ten biggest clonotypes.

In the prospective study, participants were roughly 18 to 90 years old, resided in under 30 geographic areas of the United States, and were enrolled through a virtual design. In the prospective study, participants were assigned to cohorts based on the clinical history participants reported in a screening survey and a study questionnaire. Recovered participants in ImmuneRACE Cohort 3 were defined as having two consecutive negative NP/OP PCR tests, clearance from a healthcare professional, or resolution of symptoms. In the prospective study, whole blood, serum and a nasopharyngeal or oropharyngeal swab were collected from each participant by mobile phlebotomists. Prospective study participants could optionally give additional blood draws and questionnaires over an approximately 2-month period. Before DNA extraction, blood samples from the prospective study were shipped at room temperature or frozen.

Inclusive of the bounding cysteine and phenylalanine, the CDR3 is 15 residues long. Only the CDR3 region is kept as DNA, spanning 45 bases read in frame from base 1. The junction shows trimming of 4 bases on V and 2 bases on J, plus 13 bases between the germline ends. Sequences KGHSH (CDR1) and LQKENI (CDR2) are obtained from the germline V gene. Sequencing was carried out using PBMCs or T cells enriched from blood (not recorded which). The rearrangement joined TRBV18 to TRBJ2-3; TRBD1 is possibly the D segment (5 matching bases). The source is a woman aged 50 to 65 who had recovered from COVID-19. The nucleotides are TGTGCCAGCTCACTTTGGGGCTCTTCCACAGATACGCAGTATTTT. Translated, this gives CASSLWGSSTDTQYF.